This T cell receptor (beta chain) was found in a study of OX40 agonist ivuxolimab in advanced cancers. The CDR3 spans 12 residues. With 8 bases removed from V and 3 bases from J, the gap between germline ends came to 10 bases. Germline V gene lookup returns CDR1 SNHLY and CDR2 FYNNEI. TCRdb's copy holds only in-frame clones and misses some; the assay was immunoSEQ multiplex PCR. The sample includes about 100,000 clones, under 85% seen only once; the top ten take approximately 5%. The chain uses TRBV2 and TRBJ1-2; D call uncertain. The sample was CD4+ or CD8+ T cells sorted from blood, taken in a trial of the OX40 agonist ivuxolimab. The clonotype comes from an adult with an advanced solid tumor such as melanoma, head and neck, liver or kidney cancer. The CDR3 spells CASSDVDYGYTF. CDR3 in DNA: TGTGCCAGCTCCGACGTCGACTATGGCTACACCTTC.